This TCR beta chain was sequenced in a study of cytomegalovirus exposure and HLA in healthy donors. Study summary: T cells numbering around 190 million yielded some 100 million unique TCR beta sequences in an earlier analysis.

Study results and limitations: Excluded were some V segments that proved indistinguishable, including TRBV6-2 and TRBV6-3. In an earlier analysis, about 87% or about 30%: the productive usage of most TCR beta V segments.

CDR1 SGHAT and CDR2 FQNNGV come from the germline V gene. The CDR3 consists of 18 residues. V trimming: 6 bases; J trimming: 2 bases; junction bases outside the gene matches: 12. Primers: 60 Vbeta forward and 13 Jbeta reverse. Here immunoSEQ multiplex PCR was the method, and the copy in TCRdb shows in-frame clones only, minus some. The table includes fewer than 40,000 clones, approximately 80% detected once. About this clone itself: Antigen: not known.

This sequence joins TRBV11-2 and TRBJ2-1; 11 nucleotides match TRBD2. Source material: PBMCs. This TCR was sampled from a woman between 18 and 29 years old in good health and CMV-seronegative. CDR3 sequence (DNA): TGTGCCAGCAGTCTCCTAGCGGGGGGTGGGCTTCCCTACAATGAGCAGTTCTTC. As protein: CASSLLAGGGLPYNEQFF.